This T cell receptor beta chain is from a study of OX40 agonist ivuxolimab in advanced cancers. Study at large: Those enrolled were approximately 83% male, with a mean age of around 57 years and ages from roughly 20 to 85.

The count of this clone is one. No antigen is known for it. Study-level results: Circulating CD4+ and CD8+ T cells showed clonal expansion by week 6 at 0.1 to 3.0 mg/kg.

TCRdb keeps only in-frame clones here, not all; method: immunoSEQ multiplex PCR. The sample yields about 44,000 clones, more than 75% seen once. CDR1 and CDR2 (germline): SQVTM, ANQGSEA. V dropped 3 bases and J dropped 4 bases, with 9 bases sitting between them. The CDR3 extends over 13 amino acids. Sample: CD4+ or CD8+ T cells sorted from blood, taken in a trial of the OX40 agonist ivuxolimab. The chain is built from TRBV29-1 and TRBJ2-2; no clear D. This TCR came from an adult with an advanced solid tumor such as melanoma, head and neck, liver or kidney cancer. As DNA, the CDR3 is TGCAGCGTTGACAGGAAAAGCACCGGGGAGCTGTTTTTT. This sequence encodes CSVDRKSTGELFF.